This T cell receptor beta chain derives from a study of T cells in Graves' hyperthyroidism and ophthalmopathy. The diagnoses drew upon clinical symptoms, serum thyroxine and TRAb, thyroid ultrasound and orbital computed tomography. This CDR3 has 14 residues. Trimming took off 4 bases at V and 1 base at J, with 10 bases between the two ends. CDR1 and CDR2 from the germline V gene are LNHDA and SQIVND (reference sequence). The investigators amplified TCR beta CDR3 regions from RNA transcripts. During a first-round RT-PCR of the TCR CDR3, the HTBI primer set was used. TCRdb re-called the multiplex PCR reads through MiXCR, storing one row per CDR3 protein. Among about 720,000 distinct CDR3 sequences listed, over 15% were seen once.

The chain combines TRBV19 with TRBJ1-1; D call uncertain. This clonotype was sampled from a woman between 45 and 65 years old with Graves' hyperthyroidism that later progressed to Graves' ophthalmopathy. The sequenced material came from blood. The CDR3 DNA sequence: TGTGCCAGTAGTAAAGGAGACCCGAACACTGAAGCTTTCTTT. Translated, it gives CASSKGDPNTEAFF.